This T cell receptor beta chain stems from a study of blood T cell repertoires in COVID-19. V lost 5 bases, J lost 2 bases, and 15 bases lay in between. Germline CDR1 and CDR2: SGHVS and FNYEAQ. The CDR3 sequence is 15 residues long. The protocol was immunoSEQ multiplex PCR, while the TCRdb copy is restricted to in-frame clones and leaves out a portion. The profile shows hundreds of thousands of clones, 85% of them singletons. The material sequenced was PBMCs or T cells enriched from blood (not recorded which). The J gene is TRBJ1-2, the V gene TRBV7-6, with D hard to call. The TCR was taken from a woman aged 45-65 years who had recovered from COVID-19. The CDR3 coding sequence is TGTGCCAGCAGCCTACGTGGGGAGGGAAACTATGGCTACACCTTC. The encoded protein is CASSLRGEGNYGYTF.